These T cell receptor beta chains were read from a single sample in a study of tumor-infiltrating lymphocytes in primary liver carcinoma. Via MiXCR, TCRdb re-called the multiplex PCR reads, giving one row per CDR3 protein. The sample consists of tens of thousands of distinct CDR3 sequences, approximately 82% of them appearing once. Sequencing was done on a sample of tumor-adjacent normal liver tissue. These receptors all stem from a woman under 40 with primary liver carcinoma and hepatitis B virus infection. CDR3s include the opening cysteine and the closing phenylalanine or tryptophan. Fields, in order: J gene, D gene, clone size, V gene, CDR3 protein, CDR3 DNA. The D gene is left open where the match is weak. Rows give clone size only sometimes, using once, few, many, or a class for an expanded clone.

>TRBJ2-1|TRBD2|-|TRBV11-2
CASNIYLAGGYNEQFF
TGTGCCAGCAACATCTATCTAGCGGGAGGATACAATGAGCAGTTCTTC
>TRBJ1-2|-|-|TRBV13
CASSLGGAHTYGYTF
TGTGCCAGCAGCTTAGGCGGGGCGCATACCTATGGCTACACCTTC
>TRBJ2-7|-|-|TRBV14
CASSRQSGWSYEQYF
TGTGCCAGCAGCCGACAAAGTGGGTGGTCCTACGAGCAGTACTTC
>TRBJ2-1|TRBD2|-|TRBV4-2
CASSQDRSMTSGLYNEQFF
TGTGCCAGCAGCCAAGATCGGTCTATGACTAGCGGGTTATACAATGAGCAGTTCTTC
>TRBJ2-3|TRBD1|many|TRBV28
CASSRSTGPDTQYF
TGTGCCAGCAGCCGCTCGACAGGGCCAGATACGCAGTATTTT
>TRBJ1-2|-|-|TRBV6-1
CVSSAWGSGGYTF
TGTGTCAGCAGTGCTTGGGGGAGCGGTGGCTACACTTTC
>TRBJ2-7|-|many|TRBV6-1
CASSENLSYEQYF
TGTGCCAGCAGTGAAAACCTGTCCTACGAGCAGTACTTC
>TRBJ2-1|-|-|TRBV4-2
CASSQVVSVQSSYNEQFF
TGTGCCAGTAGCCAAGTAGTGAGCGTCCAAAGCTCCTACAATGAGCAGTTCTTC
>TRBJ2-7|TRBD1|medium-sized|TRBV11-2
CASSLEGGGEQYF
TGTGCCAGCAGCTTGGAAGGGGGCGGCGAGCAGTACTTC
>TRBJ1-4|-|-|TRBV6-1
CASNDAVQAGGLFF
TGTGCCAGCAATGATGCAGTACAGGCCGGCGGACTGTTTTTT
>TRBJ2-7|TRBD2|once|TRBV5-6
CASRLSLAGDGQYF
TGCGCCAGCCGCTTGAGTCTAGCGGGAGACGGACAGTACTTC
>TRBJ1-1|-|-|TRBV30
CDWSQQNTKAFF
TGTGACTGGAGTCAGCAGAACACTAAAGCTTTCTTT
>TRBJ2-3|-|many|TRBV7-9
CASSRYRPGQFTDTQYF
TGTGCCAGCAGCCGATACAGGCCGGGCCAATTCACAGATACGCAGTATTTT
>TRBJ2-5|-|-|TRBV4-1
CASSQEERVGETQYF
TGCGCCAGTAGCCAAGAGGAGAGGGTGGGCGAGACCCAGTACTTC
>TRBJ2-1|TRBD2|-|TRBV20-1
CSARDVAGVDYNEQFF
TGCAGTGCTAGAGATGTGGCGGGAGTAGACTACAATGAGCAGTTCTTC
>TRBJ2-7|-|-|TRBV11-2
CANSPANEQYF
TGTGCCAACAGTCCAGCTAATGAGCAGTACTTC
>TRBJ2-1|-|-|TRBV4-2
CASSPGHGVSDEQFF
TGTGCCAGCAGTCCCGGACACGGGGTTAGTGATGAGCAGTTCTTC
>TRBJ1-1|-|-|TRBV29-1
CNVVIRGNTESFF
TGCAACGTCGTTATAAGGGGAAACACTGAATCTTTCTTT
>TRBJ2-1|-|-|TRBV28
CASSFFRAGPSEQSF
TGTGCCAGCAGTTTCTTCCGGGCAGGGCCGAGTGAGCAGTCCTTC
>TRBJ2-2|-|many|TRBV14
CASSQHHNTGELFF
TGTGCCAGCAGCCAACACCACAACACCGGGGAGCTGTTTTTT
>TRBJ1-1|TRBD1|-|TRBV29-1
CGVLGTGFTEALF
TGCGGCGTACTAGGGACAGGGTTCACTGAAGCTCTCTTT
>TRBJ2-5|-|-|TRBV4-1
CASSPQPEGETQYF
TGCGCCAGCAGCCCCCAGCCGGAGGGAGAGACCCAGTACTTC
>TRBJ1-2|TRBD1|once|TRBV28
CANIQGQGANHGYTF
TGTGCCAACATCCAAGGACAGGGGGCTAACCATGGTTACACCTTC
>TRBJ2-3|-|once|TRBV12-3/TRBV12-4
CGSFGRSTDAQYF
TGTGGCAGTTTTGGTCGTAGCACAGATGCGCAGTATTTT
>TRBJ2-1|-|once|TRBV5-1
CASSLEVRGGDEQFF
TGCGCTAGCAGCTTGGAAGTCAGGGGAGGGGATGAGCAGTTCTTC
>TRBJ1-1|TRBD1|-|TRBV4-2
CASSQVGGLDEAFF
TGTGCCAGCAGCCAAGTAGGGGGCCTGGATGAAGCTTTCTTT
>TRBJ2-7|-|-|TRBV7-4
CASRRDPSPIHGQYF
TGTGCCAGCAGACGGGACCCTAGTCCCATTCACGGGCAGTACTTC
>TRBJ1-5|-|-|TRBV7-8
CASSLVGQISNQPQHF
TGTGCCAGCAGCTTAGTGGGACAAATTAGCAATCAGCCCCAGCATTTT
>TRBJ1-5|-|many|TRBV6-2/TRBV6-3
CASSYTEVQPQHF
TGTGCCAGCAGTTATACGGAGGTCCAGCCCCAGCATTTT
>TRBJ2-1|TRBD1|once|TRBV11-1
CASTLGQGTHNEQFF
TGTGCCAGCACCTTGGGACAGGGCACTCACAATGAACAGTTCTTC
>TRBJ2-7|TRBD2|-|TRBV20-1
CSARVGTSPYEQYF
TGCAGTGCTAGGGTCGGGACTAGTCCTTACGAGCAGTACTTC
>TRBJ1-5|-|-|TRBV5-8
CTSSQYRNQSQHF
TGTACCAGCAGCCAATACAGGAATCAGTCCCAGCATTTT
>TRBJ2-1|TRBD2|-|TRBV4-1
CASSQINPSTSGRALQQFF
TGCGCCAGCAGCCAAATAAACCCCTCGACTAGCGGAAGGGCCCTTCAACAGTTCTTC
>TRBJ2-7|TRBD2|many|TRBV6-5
CASSYYSPLAGGPYEQYF
TGTGCCAGCAGTTACTATTCCCCGCTGGCGGGAGGGCCCTACGAGCAGTACTTC
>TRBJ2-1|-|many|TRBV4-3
CASSQESGGSYNEQFF
TGCGCCAGCAGCCAAGAGAGCGGAGGCTCCTACAATGAGCAGTTCTTC
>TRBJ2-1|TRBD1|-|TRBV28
CASSPEEGAGRINEQFF
TGTGCCAGCAGTCCAGAAGAGGGGGCAGGGAGAATCAATGAGCAGTTCTTC
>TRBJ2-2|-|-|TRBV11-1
CASRLLGGTNTGELFF
TGTGCCAGCAGATTACTGGGGGGTACGAACACCGGGGAGTTGTTTTTT